These T cell receptor beta chains were read from a single sample in a study of T cell repertoires in cytomegalovirus infection. TCRdb re-called the reads with MiXCR, one entry per CDR3 protein. The sample holds approximately 700,000 distinct CDR3 sequences, under 40% seen once. Sequencing input: PBMCs. The receptors derive from a human donor in good health (CMV status not recorded). Some clones in this sample may be carry-over from other donors' samples. CDR3s include the opening cysteine and the closing phenylalanine or tryptophan.

v_gene	j_gene	CDR3aa
TRBV7-2	TRBJ1-3	CASSPRSASGNTIYF
TRBV7-6	TRBJ2-3	CASSLGVLHTDTQYF
TRBV7-2	TRBJ2-2	CAVPRTSLGGELFF
TRBV5-8	TRBJ1-5	CASSLGQLLGGNQPQHF
TRBV14	TRBJ1-5	CASSQTGSQPQHF
TRBV29-1	TRBJ1-1	CSVQSGNTEAFF
TRBV6-1	TRBJ1-1	CAQGAPAFF
TRBV19	TRBJ1-5	CASSSQGVSNQPQHF
TRBV12-3/TRBV12-4	TRBJ2-1	CASRDDRAPIDEQFF
TRBV4-1	TRBJ2-1	CASSQDFGTGDPYNEQFF